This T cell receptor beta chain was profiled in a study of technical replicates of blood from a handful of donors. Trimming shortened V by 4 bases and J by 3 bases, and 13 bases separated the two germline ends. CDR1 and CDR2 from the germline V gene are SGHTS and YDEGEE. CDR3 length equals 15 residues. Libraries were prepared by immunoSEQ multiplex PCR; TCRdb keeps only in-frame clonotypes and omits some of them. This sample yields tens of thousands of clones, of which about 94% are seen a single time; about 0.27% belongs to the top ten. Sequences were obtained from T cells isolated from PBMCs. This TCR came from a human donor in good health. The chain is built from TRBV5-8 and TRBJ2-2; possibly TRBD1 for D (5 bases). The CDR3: CASSIGAFDTGELFF. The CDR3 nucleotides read TGTGCCAGCAGCATAGGGGCTTTCGACACCGGGGAGCTGTTTTTT.